This TCR beta chain was observed in a study of T-cell reconstitution after alpha-beta-depleted transplantation in children. The CDR3 covers 13 residues. The germline V gene has CDR1 MDHEN and CDR2 SYDVKM. Trimming stripped 8 bases from V and 3 bases from J, with 13 bases between. Unique molecular identifiers featured in how the TCRbeta library was prepared. TCRdb re-called the PCR reads through MiXCR, storing one row per CDR3 protein. The sample consists of some 200,000 distinct CDR3 sequences, approximately 6.9% of them appearing once. In this sample, this clonotype turned up many times. Its antigen is not identified. Study-level findings and limits: Once a year had passed after transplant, T-cell counts and diversity came mostly from newly produced T cells. Some patients' high day-60 TCRbeta diversity was attributed to recipient cells surviving conditioning.

This sample comprised PBMCs, obtained before TCRalphabeta/CD19-depleted stem cell transplant. This TCR derives from a boy between 2 and 10 years old with acute lymphoblastic leukemia, due to receive a stem cell transplant. V is TRBV28 and J is TRBJ2-5; a weak D match, TRBD2 (5 bases). The CDR3 region has the DNA TGTGCCAGCGCCTCCCACGGGGAAGAGACCCAGTACTTC. As protein: CASASHGEETQYF.